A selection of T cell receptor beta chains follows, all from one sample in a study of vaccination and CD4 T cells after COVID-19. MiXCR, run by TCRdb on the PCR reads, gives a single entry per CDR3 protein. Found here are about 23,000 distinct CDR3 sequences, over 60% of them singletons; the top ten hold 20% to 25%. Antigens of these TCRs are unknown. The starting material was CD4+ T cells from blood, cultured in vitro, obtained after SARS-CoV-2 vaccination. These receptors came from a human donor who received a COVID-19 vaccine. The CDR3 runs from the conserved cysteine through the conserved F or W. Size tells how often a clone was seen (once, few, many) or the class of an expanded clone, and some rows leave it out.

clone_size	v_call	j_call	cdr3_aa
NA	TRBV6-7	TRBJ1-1	CASSSEQGAWNTEAFF
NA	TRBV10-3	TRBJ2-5	CAIRPGAGETQYF
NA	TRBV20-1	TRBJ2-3	CSARPWAYTDTQYF
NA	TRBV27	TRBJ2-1	CASSLASKYNEQFF
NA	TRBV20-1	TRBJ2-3	CSARGQGAVDTQYF
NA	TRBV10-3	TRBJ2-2	CAISGLRGGSPSPGELFF
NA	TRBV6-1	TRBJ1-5	CASTPMGGLRQHF
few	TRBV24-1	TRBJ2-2	CATSDLPGRELFF
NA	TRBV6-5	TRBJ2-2	CASSYTGTGELFF
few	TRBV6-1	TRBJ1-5	CASSRGQVSGPQHF
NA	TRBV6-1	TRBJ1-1	CASSRGALGPTEAFF
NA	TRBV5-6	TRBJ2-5	CASSLDWGETQYF
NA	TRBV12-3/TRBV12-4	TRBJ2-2	CASSFGSQGDTGELFF
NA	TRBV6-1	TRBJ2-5	CASNPTPWGETQYF
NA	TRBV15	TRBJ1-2	CATSLSNANYGYTF
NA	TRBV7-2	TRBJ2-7	CASSFRTSITYEQYF
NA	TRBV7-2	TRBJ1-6	CASSLVENSPLHF
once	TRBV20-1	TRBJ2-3	CSATGPGQGDTQYF
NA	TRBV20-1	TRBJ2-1	CSARTSGGPYNEQFF
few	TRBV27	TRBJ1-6	CAREISSYNSPLHF
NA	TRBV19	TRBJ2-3	CASSFTDTQYF
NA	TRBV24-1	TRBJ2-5	CATLDRQGAQETQYF
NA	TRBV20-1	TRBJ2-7	CSARDVRQSGGDYEQYF
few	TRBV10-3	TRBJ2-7	CAISEQYF
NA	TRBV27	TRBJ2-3	CASKLGGARTDTQYF
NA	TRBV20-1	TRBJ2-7	CSARGQLYEQYF
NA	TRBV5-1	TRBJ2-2	CASSLEAQTNTGELFF
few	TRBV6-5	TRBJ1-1	CASSYSARTEAFF
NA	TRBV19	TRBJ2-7	CASSPRQGEGYEQYF
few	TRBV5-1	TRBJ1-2	CASSLRDGNYGYTF
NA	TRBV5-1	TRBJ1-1	CASSQGGLRGMNTEAFF
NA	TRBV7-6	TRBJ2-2	CASSLGTGSPPNTGELFF
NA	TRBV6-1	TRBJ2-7	CATRQEGNYEQYF
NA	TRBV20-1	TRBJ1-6	CSALRQGRGSPLHF
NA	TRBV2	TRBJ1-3	CASSLRTGENTIYF
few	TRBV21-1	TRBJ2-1	CASPGGQGVWNEQFF
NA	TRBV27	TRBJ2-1	CASSLSRQGDEQFF
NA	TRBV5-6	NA	CASSLTTGLSETQYF
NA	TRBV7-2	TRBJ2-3	CASSGAGGDTQYF
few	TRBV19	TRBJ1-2	CASSLTGANYGYTF
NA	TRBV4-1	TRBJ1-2	CASSQERNSFSYGYTF
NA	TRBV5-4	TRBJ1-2	CASSLAFTDYGYTF
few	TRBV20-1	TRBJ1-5	CSARRFGDRRPDQPQHF
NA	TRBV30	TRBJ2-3	CAWSPAGVGTDTQYF
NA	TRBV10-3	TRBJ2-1	CAISSGTGGEQFF
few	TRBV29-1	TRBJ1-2	CSVDLTVGYGYTF
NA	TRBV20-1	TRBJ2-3	CSARDPRLAQDTQYF
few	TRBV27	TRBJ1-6	CASSLGGGGSTSPLHF
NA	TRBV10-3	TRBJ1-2	CAISGVNYGYTF
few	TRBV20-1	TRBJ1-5	CSAGTGPNQPQHF
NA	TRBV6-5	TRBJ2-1	CASSYSPPSGGRGSYEQFF
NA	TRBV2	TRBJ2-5	CASKGDWGGTQYF
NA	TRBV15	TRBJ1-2	CATSVGQGDWGGYTF